The 21 T cell receptor beta chains given below trace back to one sample, sequenced in a study of T cell responses to AZD1222 COVID-19 vaccine. Here immunoSEQ multiplex PCR was the method, and the copy in TCRdb shows in-frame clones only, minus some. This sample has under 150,000 clones, with about 90% found just once. This specimen consisted of peripheral blood, obtained 28 days after the second AZD1222 dose. Receptors originate from an adult who received the AZD1222 COVID-19 vaccine.

The chain carries TRBV28 and TRBJ2-1, with TRBD2 matching over 8 bases. V was pared by 6 bases and J by 2 bases, with 6 bases of the junction left unmatched. This CDR3 is 15 amino acids long. The germline V gene has CDR1 MDHEN and CDR2 SYDVKM. As DNA, the CDR3 is TGTGCCAGCAGCCATACTAGCGGTACCTACAATGAGCAGTTCTTC. This translates into CASSHTSGTYNEQFF.

The chain carries TRBV7-9 and TRBJ2-5; D is perhaps TRBD1 or TRBD2 (5 bases each). The CDR3 has 13 amino acids. Germline CDR1 reads SEHNR; CDR2 reads FQNEAQ (reference sequence). V lost 2 bases to trimming and J lost 4 bases, with 8 bases between them. CDR3 sequence (DNA): TGTGCCAGCAGCTTAACGGGACCAGAGACCCAGTACTTC. Its protein product is CASSLTGPETQYF.

The V gene is TRBV5-1, the J gene TRBJ2-5; maybe TRBD2 (5 bases). This CDR3 contains 12 residues. Trimming took 4 bases from V and 1 from J, leaving 5 bases between them. CDR1 and CDR2 from the germline V gene are SGHRS and YFSETQ. The CDR3 DNA is TGCGCCAGCAGCAGCGGCCAAGAGACCCAGTACTTC. Protein: CASSSGQETQYF.

V usage is TRBV5-6 and J usage is TRBJ1-5, with a tentative D call TRBD1 (5 bases). The V end was cut by 0 bases, the J end by 3 bases, with 13 bases between. Germline V gene sequence: CDR1 SGHDT, CDR2 YYEEEE. This CDR3 spans 16 amino acids. For the CDR3, the DNA is TGTGCCAGCAGCTTGGGGGTAGGGGATTCCAATCAGCCCCAGCATTTT. Protein sequence: CASSLGVGDSNQPQHF. The complete variable domain, with remaining parts taken from reference TRBV5-6 and TRBJ1-5, reads DAGVTQSPTHLIKTRGQQVTLRCSPKSGHDTVSWYQQALGQGPQFIFQYYEEEERQRGNFPDRFSGHQFPNYSSELNVNALLLGDSALYLCASSLGVGDSNQPQHFGDGTRLSIL.

The chain links TRBV5-1 to TRBJ1-1; D is ambiguous. The CDR3 runs to 16 residues. Germline CDR1 reads SGHRS; CDR2 reads YFSETQ. V was trimmed by 1 base and J by 4 bases, leaving 17 bases between them. The CDR3 DNA sequence: TGCGCCAGCAGCTTGAAATCGGGCAGGTTGAGCACTGAAGCTTTCTTT. Amino acids: CASSLKSGRLSTEAFF.

The rearrangement joins TRBV5-6 to TRBJ1-4; D not resolved. V dropped 1 base and J dropped 10 bases, with 11 bases sitting between them. The CDR3 runs to 13 residues. Germline V gene lookup returns CDR1 SGHDT and CDR2 YYEEEE. The CDR3 region has the DNA TGTGCCAGCAGCTTGCAGCATACGGCAAAACTGTTTTTT. Amino acids: CASSLQHTAKLFF.

The chain recombines TRBV29-1 with TRBJ1-3, with D tentatively TRBD1 (5 bases). Trimming left V 4 bases short and J 3 bases short, with 10 bases between. Germline CDR1 and CDR2: SQVTM and ANQGSEA. The CDR3 is 13 residues long. CDR3 region: CSVVEGFGNTIYF. In DNA, the CDR3 is TGCAGCGTTGTCGAGGGGTTTGGAAACACCATATATTTT.

The table lists this clone with a count of one. This chain links TRBV6-5 with TRBJ1-1; a possible D gene is TRBD1 (6 bases). There are 13 residues in the CDR3. Between the trimmed V and J ends, which lost 6 bases and 6 bases, there was a span of 14 bases. Germline loops: CDR1 MNHEY, CDR2 SVGAGI. This CDR3 reads CASSRGRVAEAFF. Written as DNA, the CDR3 is TGTGCCAGCAGCAGGGGTAGGGTCGCTGAAGCTTTCTTT.

V usage is TRBV3-1 (or the pseudogene TRBV3-2) and J usage is TRBJ2-7; no clear D gene. Germline CDR1 reads LGHDT; CDR2 reads YNNKEL (reference sequence). Deletions cut 0 bases from V and 0 bases from J, with 6 bases between. The CDR3 length is 14 residues. Here the CDR3 DNA reads TGTGCCAGCAGCCAAGAGGTTAGCTCCTACGAGCAGTACTTC. This encodes CASSQEVSSYEQYF.

The chain employs TRBV30 and TRBJ1-2; weak D call: TRBD1 (6 bases). V was pared by 8 bases and J by 7 bases, with 20 bases between. Germline V lookup: CDR1 GTSNPN, CDR2 SVGIG (reference sequence). The CDR3 sequence is 13 residues long. The CDR3 reads CALEGGGGGGYTF. For the CDR3, the DNA is TGTGCCCTGGAGGGGGGAGGGGGAGGTGGCTACACCTTC.

The J gene is TRBJ1-4, the V gene TRBV4-1; unclear D gene. CDR1 and CDR2 from the germline V gene are MGHRA and YSYEKL. There are 15 residues in the CDR3. The V end was cut by 4 bases, the J end by 5 bases, with 14 bases between. The CDR3 coding sequence is TGCGCCAGCAGCCCTCCCGACACGAGGAATGAAAAACTGTTTTTT. The encoded protein is CASSPPDTRNEKLFF.

This clone was recorded once. The V and J genes are TRBV30 and TRBJ1-3; D gene unclear. Germline assignment: CDR1 GTSNPN and CDR2 SVGIG (reference sequence). V was clipped by 2 bases and J by 5 bases, with 10 bases between them. The length of the CDR3 is 13 residues. CDR3 bases: TGTGCCTGGAGTCCGTCGTTCCGAAACACCATATATTTT. Its protein is CAWSPSFRNTIYF.

The chain is built from TRBV2 and TRBJ1-3; D ambiguous. The CDR3 has 15 residues. V lost 2 bases and J lost 1, with 9 bases in between. CDR1 and CDR2 from the germline V gene are SNHLY and FYNNEI. CDR3 nucleotide sequence: TGTGCCAGCAGTGAACGGCGTTTTTCTGGAAACACCATATATTTT. This translates into CASSERRFSGNTIYF. The complete variable domain, with remaining parts taken from reference TRBV2 and TRBJ1-3, reads EPEVTQTPSHQVTQMGQEVILRCVPISNHLYFYWYRQILGQKVEFLVSFYNNEISEKSEIFDDQFSVERPDGSNFTLKIRSTKLEDSAMYFCASSERRFSGNTIYFGEGSWLTVV.

The chain is built from TRBV6-1 and TRBJ1-4; D ambiguous. Trimming cost V 1 base and J 10 bases, with 10 bases left between them. The CDR3 covers 13 residues. The germline V gene encodes CDR1 MNHNS and CDR2 SASEGT. CDR3 loop: CASSEEGRLKLFF. The CDR3 nucleotides read TGTGCCAGCAGTGAAGAGGGCAGATTAAAACTGTTTTTT.

The V and J genes are TRBV5-1 and TRBJ1-2; 7 positions match TRBD1. Germline CDR1 is SGHRS and CDR2 is YFSETQ. This CDR3 has 15 residues. After removal of 4 bases from V and 0 bases from J, the junction contained 6 bases not matched to a gene. CDR3 residues: CASSIGTVANYGYTF. The CDR3 nucleotides are TGCGCCAGCAGCATCGGGACAGTCGCTAACTATGGCTACACCTTC.

The rearrangement uses TRBV5-4 and TRBJ2-1, with a tentative D call TRBD2 (5 bases). The V end was cut by 0 bases, the J end by 5 bases, with 15 bases between. The length of the CDR3 is 16 residues. Germline CDR1 is SGHNT and CDR2 is YYREEE (reference sequence). CDR3 protein: CASSLAGAGMNNEQFF. CDR3 nucleotides: TGTGCCAGCAGCTTGGCCGGTGCCGGGATGAACAATGAGCAGTTCTTC.

The gene calls are TRBV28 and TRBJ1-2; 11 nucleotides agree with TRBD1. CDR1 is MDHEN and CDR2 is SYDVKM in the germline V gene. CDR3 length: 17 residues. Losses at the gene ends were 5 bases for V and 7 bases for J; bases not matched to a gene: 15. In nucleotides, the CDR3 is TGTGCCAGCAGTATCGGTTCTAGGACAGGGGGCTTGGGTGGCTACACCTTC. Protein product: CASSIGSRTGGLGGYTF.

This chain links TRBV3-1 (or the pseudogene TRBV3-2) with TRBJ1-5; 10 nucleotides match TRBD1. In germline, CDR1 is LGHDT, CDR2 YNNKEL (reference sequence). The CDR3 extends over 14 amino acids. Losses at the gene ends were 3 bases for V and 4 bases for J; bases not matched to a gene: 0. The CDR3 loop is CASSQGQGNQPQHF. CDR3 in DNA: TGTGCCAGCAGCCAGGGACAGGGGAATCAGCCCCAGCATTTT.

This chain connects TRBV27 to TRBJ2-7; D gene ambiguous. V was trimmed by 2 bases and J by 3 bases, leaving 8 bases between them. The germline gives CDR1 MNHEY, CDR2 SMNVEV (reference sequence). The CDR3 contains 13 residues. CDR3 sequence (DNA): TGTGCCAGCAGTTTAAGCAAGGGCTACGAGCAGTACTTC. Translating it yields CASSLSKGYEQYF.

The V and J genes are TRBV30 and TRBJ1-1; maybe TRBD1 (6 bases). V lost 0 bases and J 5 bases, leaving 10 bases between the germline ends. This CDR3 spans 13 amino acids. Germline lookup yields CDR1 GTSNPN and CDR2 SVGIG (reference sequence). The CDR3 loop reads CAWSVQGETEAFF. As DNA, the CDR3 is TGTGCCTGGAGTGTACAGGGTGAGACTGAAGCTTTCTTT.

The rearrangement uses TRBV28 and TRBJ1-4; D ambiguous. CDR1 and CDR2 (germline): MDHEN, SYDVKM. The CDR3 is 15 residues long. The germline V and J ends were trimmed by 6 bases and 0 bases, with 11 bases remaining between them. CDR3 coding DNA: TGTGCCAGCAGCCCCGGGGAGGCAACTAATGAAAAACTGTTTTTT. This translates into CASSPGEATNEKLFF.